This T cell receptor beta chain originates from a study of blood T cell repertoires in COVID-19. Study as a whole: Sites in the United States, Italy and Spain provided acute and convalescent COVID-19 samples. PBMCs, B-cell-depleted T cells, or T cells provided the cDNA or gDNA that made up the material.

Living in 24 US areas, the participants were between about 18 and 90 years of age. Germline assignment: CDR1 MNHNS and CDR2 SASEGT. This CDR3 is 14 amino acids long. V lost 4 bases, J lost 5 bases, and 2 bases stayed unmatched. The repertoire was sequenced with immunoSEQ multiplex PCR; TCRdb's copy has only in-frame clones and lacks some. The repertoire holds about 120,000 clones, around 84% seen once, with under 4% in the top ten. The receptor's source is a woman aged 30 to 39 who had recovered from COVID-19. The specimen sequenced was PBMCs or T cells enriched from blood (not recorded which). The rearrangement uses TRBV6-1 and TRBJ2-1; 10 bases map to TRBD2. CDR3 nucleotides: TGTGCCAGCAGTGCGCTAGCGGGAGACAATGAGCAGTTCTTC. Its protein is CASSALAGDNEQFF.